A single sample gave rise to the 11 T cell receptor beta chains below, sequenced in a study of technical replicates of blood from a handful of donors. Sequencing was performed with immunoSEQ multiplex PCR; in TCRdb, only in-frame clones are kept and a portion is missing. The repertoire holds 35,000 to 50,000 clones, around 97% seen once, with about 0.4% in the top ten. Sequences were obtained from T cells isolated from PBMCs. These receptors were collected from a human donor in good health.

This chain links TRBV28 with TRBJ2-7; 7 positions agree with TRBD1. The J segment lost 1 base and the V segment lost 7 bases, leaving 7 bases of the junction unmatched. This CDR3 contains 14 residues. Germline V lookup: CDR1 MDHEN, CDR2 SYDVKM. The CDR3 spells CASIRDRVSYEQYF. The CDR3 DNA sequence: TGTGCCAGCATTAGAGACAGGGTTTCCTACGAGCAGTACTTC.

This clone was detected once. V usage is TRBV10-3 and J usage is TRBJ1-1; 7 nucleotides align to TRBD1. The CDR3 runs 17 residues. Trimming took 1 base from V and 1 from J; bases not matched to a gene: 9. Germline V gene data show CDR1 as ENHRY and CDR2 as SYGVKD. CDR3: CAISELGQARTNTEAFF. The CDR3 DNA is TGTGCCATCAGTGAGTTAGGACAGGCTCGAACGAACACTGAAGCTTTCTTT.

This chain connects TRBV11-3 to TRBJ2-2; no clear D. Germline assignment: CDR1 SGHNT and CDR2 YENEEA. V was clipped by 5 bases and J by 4 bases, with 5 bases between them. The CDR3 is made up of 12 amino acids. The CDR3, as DNA: TGTGCCAGCAGCCCGCGCACCGGGGAGCTGTTTTTT. It codes for CASSPRTGELFF.

The V call is TRBV28, the J call TRBJ2-1; TRBD2 matches 8 bases. Germline trimming cut 7 bases from V and 10 bases from J; bases unmatched to any gene: 15. The germline gives CDR1 MDHEN, CDR2 SYDVKM. CDR3 size: 15 residues. CDR3 DNA sequence: TGTGCCAGCACCGGGGGGGGGAGGGACTTCCAAGAGCAGTTCTTC. Translated, it gives CASTGGGRDFQEQFF.

This clone was seen once. The chain has TRBV7-9 and TRBJ2-1; possible D gene TRBD2, 6 bases. Per the germline V gene, CDR1 is SEHNR and CDR2 is FQNEAQ (reference sequence). The V end lost 7 bases, the J end lost 7 bases, and 20 bases lay between the germline ends. The CDR3 is 15 amino acids. Here the CDR3 DNA reads TGTGCCAGCATCTTCGAGGCGGGGATCTCGAATGAGCAGTTCTTC. Translation: CASIFEAGISNEQFF. Filled out from reference TRBV7-9 and TRBJ2-1, the complete variable domain reads DTGVSQNPRHKITKRGQNVTFRCDPISEHNRLYWYRQTLGQGPEFLTYFQNEAQLEKSRLLSDRFSAERPKGSFSTLEIQRTEQGDSAMYLCASIFEAGISNEQFFGPGTRLTVL.

This rearrangement joins TRBV6-5 to TRBJ2-2; 8 positions match TRBD2. The CDR3 consists of 13 residues. Germline loops: CDR1 MNHEY, CDR2 SVGAGI. Losses at the gene ends were 6 bases for V and 4 bases for J; bases not matched to a gene: 1. The CDR3 DNA is TGTGCCAGCAGGGGGACTAGCACCGGGGAGCTGTTTTTT. It encodes CASRGTSTGELFF.

The chain links TRBV19 to TRBJ2-7; 8 bases are a match to TRBD1. J was trimmed by 0 bases and V by 2 bases; bases with no gene match: 3. Germline CDR1 reads LNHDA; CDR2 reads SQIVND (reference sequence). The CDR3 sequence is 15 residues long. The CDR3 DNA follows: TGTGCCAGTAGTATAAAGGGGACAGGCTCCTACGAGCAGTACTTC. It is translated as CASSIKGTGSYEQYF.

The V gene is TRBV28, the J gene TRBJ1-2; possibly TRBD1 for D (5 bases). There are 13 residues in the CDR3. The V and J ends lost 11 bases and 3 bases respectively, with 16 bases between them. Per the germline V gene, CDR1 is MDHEN and CDR2 is SYDVKM. The CDR3 DNA is TGTGCCGTTAGGCAGGGTGGCGACTATGGCTACACCTTC. Translating gives CAVRQGGDYGYTF.

The chain uses TRBV6-1 and TRBJ2-5; the match to TRBD2 covers 9 bases. The CDR3 extends over 14 amino acids. Trimming took 7 bases from V and 3 from J; bases not matched to a gene: 6. Per the germline V gene, CDR1 is MNHNS and CDR2 is SASEGT. DNA of the CDR3: TGTGCCAGCACTTGGGCTAGCGGGGAAGAGACCCAGTACTTC. Translation: CASTWASGEETQYF.

The chain combines TRBV28 with TRBJ2-1, with a tentative D call TRBD1 (7 bases). The CDR3 covers 15 residues. Germline V gene data show CDR1 as MDHEN and CDR2 as SYDVKM. Trimming pared 8 bases from V and 2 bases from J, leaving 16 bases between. Written as DNA, the CDR3 is TGTGCCAGCTACCAGGGGGGATTCCCCTACAATGAGCAGTTCTTC. Translated: CASYQGGFPYNEQFF.

This clone was recorded only once. The chain employs TRBV5-6 and TRBJ2-7; 8 bases agree with TRBD1. The CDR3 has 15 amino acids. CDR1 is SGHDT, CDR2 YYEEEE, per germline. Trimming took 1 base from V and 2 from J; bases not matched to a gene: 5. DNA for the CDR3: TGTGCCAGCAGCTTGTTCGCAGGGGGCCCCTACGAGCAGTACTTC. Protein sequence: CASSLFAGGPYEQYF.